This TCR beta chain derives from a study of Graves' ophthalmopathy and Graves' hyperthyroidism. RNA transcripts yielded amplified TCR beta CDR3 regions. HTBI-primed first-round RT-PCR preceded second-round multiplex PCR. One entry per CDR3 protein results from TCRdb running MiXCR on the multiplex PCR reads. Altogether over a million distinct CDR3 sequences are present, about 35% being singletons, with the ten largest covering 11%. This clonotype has more than one count but fewer than ten. Each diagnosis was determined on the basis of clinical symptoms, serum thyroxine, TRAb, thyroid ultrasound and orbital computed tomography. Germline lookup yields CDR1 LNHNV and CDR2 YYDKDF (reference sequence). The CDR3 runs to 13 residues. V was clipped by 3 bases and J by 7 bases, with 12 bases between them.

The source is an adult man with Graves' hyperthyroidism. Material: peripheral blood or thyroid tissue (not recorded which). The chain carries TRBV15 and TRBJ1-2, with D possibly TRBD1 on 5 matching bases. CDR3 amino acids: CATSRVGTSGYTF. The CDR3 coding sequence is TGTGCCACCAGCAGGGTAGGGACGTCTGGCTACACCTTC. Drawing the rest from reference TRBV15 and TRBJ1-2, the complete variable domain is DAMVIQNPRYQVTQFGKPVTLSCSQTLNHNVMYWYQQKSSQAPKLLFHYYDKDFNNEADTPDNFQSRRPNTSFCFLDIRSPGLGDTAMYLCATSRVGTSGYTFGSGTRLTVV.